This is a list of T cell receptor beta chains from one sample in a study of blood T cell repertoires in COVID-19. TCRdb's copy holds only in-frame clones and misses some; the assay was immunoSEQ multiplex PCR. The top ten hold about 6.5% of the sample, which has some 160,000 clones, about four fifths seen once. Sequencing input: peripheral blood. The receptor set was obtained from a man in his 70s with active or convalescent COVID-19. The CDR3 runs from the conserved cysteine through the conserved F or W. D genes are given only for firm matches. Size values are once, few and many counts, or a class for expanded clones, and some rows have none.

- | TRBJ2-7 | TRBD1 | TRBV28 | TGTGCCAGCAGTTTACCCACAGGGGGCGAGCAGTACTTC | CASSLPTGGEQYF
- | TRBJ2-7 | TRBD1 | TRBV30 | TGTGCCTGGCTCCCCGGGACAGGGGGCGACGAGCAGTACTTC | CAWLPGTGGDEQYF
- | TRBJ2-2 | - | TRBV11-2 | TGTGCCAGCAGCGTAGGTAGCACCGGGGAGCTGTTTTTT | CASSVGSTGELFF
few | TRBJ2-1 | - | TRBV24-1 | TGTGCCACCAGTGACGGGGGTAAGGGGTACAATGAGCAGTTCTTC | CATSDGGKGYNEQFF
- | TRBJ1-4 | - | TRBV7-6 | TGTGCCAGCAGCTTAAATGAGGGCGGCTTCAAGGAAAAACTGTTTTTT | CASSLNEGGFKEKLFF
- | TRBJ1-1 | TRBD1 | TRBV5-8 | TGTGCCAGCAGCTGGGGGACAGGGAAGATTGCAGCTTTCTTT | CASSWGTGKIAAFF
- | TRBJ2-1 | - | TRBV24-1 | TGTGCCACCAGTGACGCTAGTTTGGACAACAATGAGCAGTTCTTC | CATSDASLDNNEQFF
- | TRBJ1-1 | TRBD1 | TRBV2 | TGTGCCAGCAGGTTTTCCGGGACAGGGGGAATGAACACTGAAGCTTTCTTT | CASRFSGTGGMNTEAFF
- | TRBJ1-2 | - | TRBV7-8 | TGTGCCAGCAGCTCCCTGGACAGCTACTATGGCTACACCTTC | CASSSLDSYYGYTF
- | TRBJ2-1 | - | TRBV2 | TGTGCCAGCAGTGCTCAGGGGGGCCGTTACAATGAGCAGTTCTTC | CASSAQGGRYNEQFF
- | TRBJ2-3 | TRBD2 | TRBV30 | TGTGCCTGGAGTGTACTAGCGGGGGCCGCAGATACGCAGTATTTT | CAWSVLAGAADTQYF
- | TRBJ1-5 | TRBD1 | TRBV19 | TGTGCCAGTAGCCCTATGACAGGGACTAATCAGCCCCAGCATTTT | CASSPMTGTNQPQHF
- | TRBJ2-1 | - | TRBV24-1 | TGTGCCACCGGGGCGACGGGGGATAGACACAATGAGCAGTTCTTC | CATGATGDRHNEQFF
- | TRBJ2-2 | TRBD2 | TRBV7-2 | TGTGCCAGCAGCTTAGCGCAGGGCGGGAGCGGCGGGGAGCTGTTTTTT | CASSLAQGGSGGELFF
- | TRBJ2-2 | TRBD2 | TRBV10-3 | TGTGCCATCAGTTCCGGGACTAGCGGGAGGTCGAACACCGGGGAGCTGTTTTTT | CAISSGTSGRSNTGELFF
once | TRBJ1-1 | TRBD1 | TRBV10-1 | TGCGCCAGCAGTGGACAGGGGAACACTGAAGCTTTCTTT | CASSGQGNTEAFF
- | TRBJ2-7 | - | TRBV2 | TGTGCCAGCAGTGTACAGGGAAGCTCCTACGAGCAGTACTTC | CASSVQGSSYEQYF
once | TRBJ2-4 | - | TRBV3-1/TRBV3-2 | TGTGCCAGCAGCTTCAGGGCGGACGGAAACATTCAGTACTTC | CASSFRADGNIQYF
few | TRBJ2-7 | TRBD1 | TRBV14 | TGTGCCAGCAGCCTACAGGGGGCGGCTTCGGAGCAGTACTTC | CASSLQGAASEQYF
- | TRBJ2-3 | TRBD2 | TRBV4-3 | TGCGCCAGCAGCCAAGATCTTGGGACTAGCGGGGGGCCTGGAAGGTGGACAGATACGCAGTATTTT | CASSQDLGTSGGPGRWTDTQYF
- | TRBJ2-1 | - | TRBV20-1 | TGCAGTGCTAGTATCCGGGAGGAGCAGTTCTTC | CSASIREEQFF
- | TRBJ1-2 | - | TRBV5-1 | TGCGCCAGCAGCTTGGGTGTGGGGGCCAACTATGGCTACACCTTC | CASSLGVGANYGYTF
- | TRBJ2-2 | - | TRBV2 | TGTGCCAGCAGCTCCGGGACATTCGCCGGGGAGCTGTTTTTT | CASSSGTFAGELFF
- | TRBJ1-2 | - | TRBV27 | TGTGCCAGCAGTTCCGGGACCGGCGGGGTCGACTATGGCTACACCTTC | CASSSGTGGVDYGYTF
- | TRBJ2-6 | - | TRBV5-1 | TGCGCCAGCAGCTTTAATAGCAACGTAGGGGCCAACGTCCTGACTTTC | CASSFNSNVGANVLTF
- | TRBJ2-3 | TRBD1 | TRBV7-6 | TGTGCCAGCAGCAGAAACAGGGGGCTTCGGGGCACAGATACGCAGTATTTT | CASSRNRGLRGTDTQYF
- | TRBJ2-3 | TRBD2 | TRBV6-6 | TGTGCCAGCAGGTCGGGACTAGCGGGTTACACAGATACGCAGTATTTT | CASRSGLAGYTDTQYF
few | TRBJ2-7 | TRBD1 | TRBV6-5 | TGTGCCAGCACCGCGGGGACAGGGGGGGAGCAGTACTTC | CASTAGTGGEQYF
- | TRBJ2-2 | TRBD1 | TRBV24-1 | TGTGCCACCAGTGCCTCCAGACAGGGGGTGAACACCGGGGAGCTGTTTTTT | CATSASRQGVNTGELFF
few | TRBJ1-5 | - | TRBV6-5 | TGTGCCAGCAGAGGACAAGCGACGCCCCAGCATTTT | CASRGQATPQHF
- | TRBJ1-1 | TRBD1 | TRBV27 | TGTGCCAGCAGTTTAAACAGGGGAGCAGTCATGAACACTGAAGCTTTCTTT | CASSLNRGAVMNTEAFF
many | TRBJ1-5 | - | TRBV7-9 | TGTGCCAGCAGCTTACTGGGGGCGGATCAGCCCCAGCATTTT | CASSLLGADQPQHF
- | TRBJ1-1 | - | TRBV4-2 | TGTGCCAGCAGCCAAGTCGGGGGGGGCTTGAACACTGAAGCTTTCTTT | CASSQVGGGLNTEAFF
- | TRBJ2-5 | - | TRBV5-1 | TGCGCCAGCAGCTTGAGCGGCCAGGTAGGGAAGACCCAGTACTTC | CASSLSGQVGKTQYF
- | TRBJ2-5 | TRBD1 | TRBV7-7 | TGTGCCAGCAGCCCGACAGGGGGCATCCGGGAGACCCAGTACTTC | CASSPTGGIRETQYF
- | TRBJ2-1 | TRBD2 | TRBV18 | TGTGCCAGCTCATCTCTAGCGGGAGTCCATGAGCAGTTCTTC | CASSSLAGVHEQFF
- | TRBJ2-7 | TRBD2 | TRBV6-2/TRBV6-3 | TGTGCCAGCAGTTACACTCCGGGACTACCGTCCTACGAGCAGTACTTC | CASSYTPGLPSYEQYF
- | TRBJ2-1 | TRBD2 | TRBV6-4 | TGTGCCAGCAGTGACAGCGGGAGTCGCAATGAGCAGTTCTTC | CASSDSGSRNEQFF
many | TRBJ1-1 | TRBD1 | TRBV5-4 | TGTGCCAGCAGCTCAATGACAGGGGGAGGCAGAACTGAAGCTTTCTTT | CASSSMTGGGRTEAFF
few | TRBJ1-5 | TRBD1 | TRBV7-2 | TGTGCCAGCAGCCCCCGCAGGGGGCTTCAGCCCCAGCATTTT | CASSPRRGLQPQHF
- | TRBJ1-4 | TRBD1 | TRBV6-5 | TGTGCCAGCAAGCGACAGGGGTCTAATGAAAAACTGTTTTTT | CASKRQGSNEKLFF